Listed below are T cell receptor beta chains from one sample, sequenced in a study of blood T cell repertoires in COVID-19. Sequencing used immunoSEQ multiplex PCR; TCRdb keeps in-frame clones, though not all of them. This sample has around 220,000 clones, with 70% to 85% found just once. Specimen: peripheral blood. The source of these receptors is a woman aged 80 or over with COVID-19, enrolled during active disease. Both conserved end residues are part of each CDR3. The D gene is left open where the match is weak. Clone size is given for some rows only: seen once, a few or many times, or a class if the clone is expanded.

size: NA
J: TRBJ1-2
V: TRBV29-1
D: NA
CDR3: CSVETQNGYTF
DNA: TGCAGCGTCGAAACACAGAATGGCTACACCTTC

size: NA
J: TRBJ1-2
V: TRBV6-5
D: NA
CDR3: CASSPYGGDLSGYTF
DNA: TGTGCCAGCAGTCCGTACGGAGGGGATCTTTCTGGCTACACCTTC

size: NA
J: TRBJ1-6
V: TRBV5-8
D: NA
CDR3: CASSPRVQRNSPLHF
DNA: TGTGCCAGCAGCCCCAGGGTCCAGCGTAATTCACCCCTCCACTTT

size: once
J: TRBJ2-4
V: TRBV2
D: NA
CDR3: CASSVLGRAKNIQYF
DNA: TGTGCCAGCAGTGTACTGGGGCGGGCCAAAAACATTCAGTACTTC

size: once
J: TRBJ1-5
V: TRBV6-6
D: NA
CDR3: CASTNRGGNQPQHF
DNA: TGTGCCAGCACCAATCGGGGTGGCAATCAGCCCCAGCATTTT

size: NA
J: TRBJ1-1
V: TRBV3-1/TRBV3-2
D: TRBD1
CDR3: CASRTGGGLNTEAFF
DNA: TGTGCCAGTAGAACAGGGGGCGGCTTGAACACTGAAGCTTTCTTT

size: NA
J: TRBJ2-2
V: TRBV5-4
D: TRBD1
CDR3: CASSLEGTGVTGELFF
DNA: TGTGCCAGCAGCTTGGAGGGGACAGGGGTCACCGGGGAGCTGTTTTTT

size: NA
J: TRBJ2-7
V: TRBV28
D: TRBD2
CDR3: CASSSGWLGTSGRGGEQYF
DNA: TGTGCCAGCAGTTCAGGGTGGCTTGGGACTAGCGGGAGAGGGGGCGAGCAGTACTTC

size: once
J: TRBJ1-5
V: TRBV29-1
D: NA
CDR3: CSVQGHSNQPQHF
DNA: TGCAGCGTCCAGGGACATAGCAATCAGCCCCAGCATTTT

size: NA
J: TRBJ2-5
V: TRBV6-5
D: TRBD2
CDR3: CASSGGGVETQYF
DNA: TGTGCCAGCAGCGGGGGGGGAGTAGAGACCCAGTACTTC

size: NA
J: TRBJ2-3
V: TRBV18
D: TRBD1
CDR3: CASSYTGGRDTQYF
DNA: TGTGCCAGCTCATATACAGGGGGAAGAGATACGCAGTATTTT

size: NA
J: TRBJ1-1
V: TRBV5-1
D: TRBD1
CDR3: CASSPLRDRGVGTEAFF
DNA: TGCGCCAGTAGCCCTCTCCGGGACAGGGGTGTCGGCACTGAAGCTTTCTTT

size: NA
J: TRBJ1-4
V: TRBV5-4
D: NA
CDR3: CASSRAVGGATNEKLFF
DNA: TGTGCCAGCAGCCGAGCGGTAGGCGGAGCAACTAATGAAAAACTGTTTTTT

size: NA
J: TRBJ1-5
V: TRBV2
D: NA
CDR3: CASSAGKSQPQHF
DNA: TGTGCCAGCAGTGCGGGGAAGAGTCAGCCCCAGCATTTT

size: NA
J: TRBJ1-1
V: TRBV5-4
D: NA
CDR3: CASSLPIANTEAFF
DNA: TGTGCCAGCAGCTTACCTATCGCGAACACTGAAGCTTTCTTT

size: NA
J: TRBJ1-3
V: TRBV7-8
D: NA
CDR3: CASTFRGGNTIYF
DNA: TGTGCCAGCACCTTCAGAGGGGGAAACACCATATATTTT

size: NA
J: TRBJ2-5
V: TRBV3-1/TRBV3-2
D: NA
CDR3: CASSLTKTQYF
DNA: TGTGCCAGCAGCCTCACAAAGACCCAGTACTTC

size: NA
J: TRBJ2-2
V: TRBV9
D: TRBD1
CDR3: CASSVTGENGELFF
DNA: TGTGCCAGCAGCGTAACAGGGGAGAACGGGGAGCTGTTTTTT

size: NA
J: TRBJ2-6
V: TRBV6-5
D: NA
CDR3: CASKSWAPGANVLTF
DNA: TGTGCCAGCAAGTCTTGGGCTCCTGGGGCCAACGTCCTGACTTTC